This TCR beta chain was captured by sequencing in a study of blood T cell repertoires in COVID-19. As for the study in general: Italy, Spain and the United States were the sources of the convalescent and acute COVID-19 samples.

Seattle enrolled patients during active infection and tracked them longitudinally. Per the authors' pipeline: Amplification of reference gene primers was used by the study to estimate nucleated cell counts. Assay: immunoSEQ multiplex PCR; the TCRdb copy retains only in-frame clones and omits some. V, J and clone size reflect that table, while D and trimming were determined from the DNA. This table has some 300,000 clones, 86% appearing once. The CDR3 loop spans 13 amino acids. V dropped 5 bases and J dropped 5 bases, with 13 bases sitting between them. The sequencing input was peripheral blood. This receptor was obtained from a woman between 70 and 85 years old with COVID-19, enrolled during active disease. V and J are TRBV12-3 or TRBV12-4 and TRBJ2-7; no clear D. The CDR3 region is CASSPRSKDEQYF. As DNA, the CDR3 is TGTGCCAGCAGTCCTCGGAGTAAGGACGAGCAGTACTTC.